What follows are 20 T cell receptor beta chains derived from one specimen sequenced in a study of blood T cell repertoires in COVID-19. Assay: immunoSEQ multiplex PCR; the TCRdb copy retains only in-frame clones and omits some. The table lists hundreds of thousands of clones, approximately 85% of them singletons. Material for sequencing was PBMCs or T cells enriched from blood (not recorded which). The receptors stem from a man aged 25-40 years who had recovered from COVID-19.

The CDR3 is CASSLDLGDSATYQYF. The CDR3 nucleotides are TGTGCCAGCAGCTTAGACCTAGGGGACAGTGCTACATACCAGTACTTC. This chain uses TRBV11-2 with TRBJ2-7; 7 bases are shared with TRBD1. Germline values: CDR1 SGHAT, CDR2 FQNNGV. V dropped 0 bases and J dropped 10; count of bases not matched to a gene: 15. This CDR3 has 16 residues.

V is TRBV4-3 and J is TRBJ1-1; no definite D call. Trimming shortened V by 0 bases and J by 0 bases, and 5 bases separated the two germline ends. CDR3 length: 14 residues. Germline V lookup: CDR1 LGHNA, CDR2 YSLEER. The CDR3 nucleotides read TGCGCCAGCAGCCAAGATCGTGTGAACACTGAAGCTTTCTTT. Its translation is CASSQDRVNTEAFF.

The V and J genes are TRBV29-1 and TRBJ2-2; tentatively, D is TRBD1 (5 bases). This CDR3 has 14 residues. The V gene lost 5 bases and the J gene lost 0 bases, with 10 bases spanning the gap. Germline CDR1 and CDR2: SQVTM and ANQGSEA. As DNA, the CDR3 is TGCAGCGTTCTTCAGGGTGCGAACACCGGGGAGCTGTTTTTT. Amino acids: CSVLQGANTGELFF.

This clone was counted a single time. The rearrangement links TRBV24-1 to TRBJ1-2; D not certain. V dropped 6 bases and J dropped 4 bases, with 14 bases sitting between them. CDR3 length: 14 amino acids. Germline V gene lookup returns CDR1 KGHDR and CDR2 SFDVKD. In DNA, the CDR3 is TGTGCCACCAGTCTATATGTTCCCCCCTATGGCTACACCTTC. Encoded protein: CATSLYVPPYGYTF.

V is TRBV2 and J is TRBJ1-2; maybe TRBD1 (6 bases). CDR1 SNHLY and CDR2 FYNNEI come from the germline V gene. The CDR3 sequence is 14 residues long. V lost 6 bases and J 0 bases, leaving 11 bases between the germline ends. The CDR3 region is CASRRTDTNYGYTF. The DNA for the CDR3 is TGTGCCAGCAGAAGGACAGACACTAACTATGGCTACACCTTC.

The chain links TRBV5-1 to TRBJ1-2, with D possibly matching TRBD1 (6 bases). V shed 4 bases and J shed 5 bases, with 21 bases lying between them. The CDR3 consists of 16 residues. Germline V lookup: CDR1 SGHRS, CDR2 YFSETQ. CDR3 nucleotides: TGCGCCAGCAGCCCTTGGACAGATAGAAATCTTTATGGCTACACCTTC. Translated: CASSPWTDRNLYGYTF.

The chain is built from TRBV21-1 and TRBJ1-4; TRBD1, the table's D call, was not compared with the DNA. TRBV21-1 has pseudogene status. This CDR3 has 15 residues. The CDR3 region has the DNA TGTGCCAGCAGCACGACTGACAGGGGTTCTGAAAAACTGTTTTTT. Its protein product is CASSTTDRGSEKLFF.

CDR3 sequence reads: CASSSPGQKGTQPQHF. For the CDR3, the DNA is TGTGCCAGCAGCTCCCCGGGACAGAAAGGTACTCAGCCCCAGCATTTT. The chain joins TRBV11-3 to TRBJ1-5, with 7 positions matching TRBD1. V lost 4 bases and J lost 6; bases outside the gene matches: 12. The CDR3 length is 16 residues. The germline V gene has CDR1 SGHNT and CDR2 YENEEA.

The chain couples TRBV12-3 or TRBV12-4 to TRBJ2-5; D perhaps matches TRBD1 (5 bases). V dropped 3 bases and J dropped 5 bases, with 10 bases sitting between them. CDR3 size: 13 residues. The CDR3: CASSFQGRETQYF. Here the CDR3 DNA reads TGTGCCAGCAGTTTCCAGGGAAGGGAGACCCAGTACTTC.

This chain links TRBV10-3 with TRBJ1-3, with unresolved D. Germline V gives CDR1 ENHRY, CDR2 SYGVKD. This CDR3 has 14 amino acids. V lost 11 bases and J 0 bases, leaving 14 bases between the germline ends. This CDR3 is CAATAGNSGNTIYF. The CDR3 region has the DNA TGTGCCGCCACAGCCGGTAACTCTGGAAACACCATATATTTT.

J is TRBJ1-2 and V is TRBV6-5; D remains ambiguous. This CDR3 contains 15 residues. V shed 2 bases and J shed 4 bases, with 14 bases lying between them. CDR1 and CDR2 (germline): MNHEY, SVGAGI. The CDR3, as DNA: TGTGCCAGCAGTTACCGGGGAGGGCTAAGCTATGGCTACACCTTC. Protein sequence: CASSYRGGLSYGYTF.

The chain carries TRBV4-3 and TRBJ1-3; D gene ambiguous. V lost 0 bases, J lost 10 bases, and 13 bases lay in between. Germline V gene sequence: CDR1 LGHNA, CDR2 YSLEER. The CDR3 contains 14 residues. The CDR3 loop reads CASSQDPDRETIYF. The CDR3 coding sequence is TGCGCCAGCAGCCAAGACCCGGACCGGGAGACCATATATTTT.

The chain carries TRBV9 and TRBJ1-6; the D gene is possibly TRBD1 (6 bases). The ends were cut back, 6 bases at V and 8 bases at J, with 15 bases in the middle. The V gene's germline CDR1 is SGDLS and CDR2 YYNGEE. CDR3 length: 14 amino acids. The CDR3, as DNA: TGTGCCAGCACCCGGGGGGACACTCATTCACCCCTCCACTTT. Its translation: CASTRGDTHSPLHF.

The chain joins TRBV29-1 to TRBJ1-2; 7 bases agree with TRBD1. The ends lost 4 bases at V and 7 bases at J; junction bases unmatched: 6. The V gene's germline CDR1 is SQVTM and CDR2 ANQGSEA. This CDR3 comprises 12 residues. This CDR3 is CSVGQGEIGYTF. The DNA of the CDR3 is TGCAGCGTTGGACAGGGAGAAATTGGCTACACCTTC.

On this clone: The same CDR3 arises from other DNA sequences in this sample as well. The rearrangement joins TRBV12-3 or TRBV12-4 to TRBJ1-2; the match to TRBD1 covers 7 bases. V lost 1 base, J lost 7 bases, and 3 bases stayed unmatched. This CDR3 has 13 residues. DNA for the CDR3: TGTGCCAGCAGTTTAGGGGCAGGGGGTGGCTACACCTTC. It codes for CASSLGAGGGYTF.

The chain joins TRBV19 to TRBJ2-7; 7 bases agree with TRBD2. J lost 3 bases, V lost 1 base, and 12 bases had no gene match. The CDR3 is 17 amino acids. Germline loops: CDR1 LNHDA, CDR2 SQIVND (reference sequence). The CDR3 DNA is TGTGCCAGTAGTATAGTTGGCGGGGGAACCTTGAACTACGAGCAGTACTTC. This sequence encodes CASSIVGGGTLNYEQYF. The entire variable domain, with the rest obtained from reference TRBV19 and TRBJ2-7, is as follows: DGGITQSPKYLFRKEGQNVTLSCEQNLNHDAMYWYRQDPGQGLRLIYYSQIVNDFQKGDIAEGYSVSREKKESFPLTVTSAQKNPTAFYLCASSIVGGGTLNYEQYFGPGTRLTVT.

CDR3 nucleotide sequence: TGTGCCAGCAGTGCACACGGGACAGGGAACACTGAAGCTTTCTTT. Protein sequence: CASSAHGTGNTEAFF. This rearrangement joins TRBV6-2 or TRBV6-3 to TRBJ1-1, with 8 bases identical to TRBD1. Trimming removed 5 bases from V and 1 base from J; junction bases left unmatched: 6. Germline values: CDR1 MNHEY, CDR2 SVGEGT. This CDR3 region has 15 residues.

This chain uses TRBV7-9 with TRBJ2-3; D gene uncertain. The CDR3 totals 17 residues. Germline V gene lookup returns CDR1 SEHNR and CDR2 FQNEAQ (reference sequence). Trimming removed 0 bases at V and 2 bases at J, with 15 bases between. CDR3 loop: CASSLASRLKTTDTQYF. CDR3 DNA: TGTGCCAGCAGCTTAGCGTCGCGGTTGAAAACCACAGATACGCAGTATTTT.

The chain employs TRBV7-8 and TRBJ2-1; 7 nucleotides align to TRBD2. V shed 2 bases and J 7 bases; nucleotides not matched to a gene: 8. This CDR3 region has 15 residues. From germline, CDR1 is SGHVS and CDR2 FQNEAQ. The CDR3 DNA follows: TGTGCCAGCAGCTTACAAGCGGGGTTTCGGAATGAGCAGTTCTTC. It is translated as CASSLQAGFRNEQFF.

The chain combines TRBV9 with TRBJ1-2; a possible D gene is TRBD1 (5 bases). The CDR3 length is 15 residues. The V end was cut by 2 bases, the J end by 0 bases, with 11 bases between. The germline CDR1 and CDR2 sequences are SGDLS and YYNGEE. The CDR3 loop reads CASSVQTAANYGYTF. CDR3 coding DNA: TGTGCCAGCAGCGTTCAGACAGCTGCTAACTATGGCTACACCTTC.